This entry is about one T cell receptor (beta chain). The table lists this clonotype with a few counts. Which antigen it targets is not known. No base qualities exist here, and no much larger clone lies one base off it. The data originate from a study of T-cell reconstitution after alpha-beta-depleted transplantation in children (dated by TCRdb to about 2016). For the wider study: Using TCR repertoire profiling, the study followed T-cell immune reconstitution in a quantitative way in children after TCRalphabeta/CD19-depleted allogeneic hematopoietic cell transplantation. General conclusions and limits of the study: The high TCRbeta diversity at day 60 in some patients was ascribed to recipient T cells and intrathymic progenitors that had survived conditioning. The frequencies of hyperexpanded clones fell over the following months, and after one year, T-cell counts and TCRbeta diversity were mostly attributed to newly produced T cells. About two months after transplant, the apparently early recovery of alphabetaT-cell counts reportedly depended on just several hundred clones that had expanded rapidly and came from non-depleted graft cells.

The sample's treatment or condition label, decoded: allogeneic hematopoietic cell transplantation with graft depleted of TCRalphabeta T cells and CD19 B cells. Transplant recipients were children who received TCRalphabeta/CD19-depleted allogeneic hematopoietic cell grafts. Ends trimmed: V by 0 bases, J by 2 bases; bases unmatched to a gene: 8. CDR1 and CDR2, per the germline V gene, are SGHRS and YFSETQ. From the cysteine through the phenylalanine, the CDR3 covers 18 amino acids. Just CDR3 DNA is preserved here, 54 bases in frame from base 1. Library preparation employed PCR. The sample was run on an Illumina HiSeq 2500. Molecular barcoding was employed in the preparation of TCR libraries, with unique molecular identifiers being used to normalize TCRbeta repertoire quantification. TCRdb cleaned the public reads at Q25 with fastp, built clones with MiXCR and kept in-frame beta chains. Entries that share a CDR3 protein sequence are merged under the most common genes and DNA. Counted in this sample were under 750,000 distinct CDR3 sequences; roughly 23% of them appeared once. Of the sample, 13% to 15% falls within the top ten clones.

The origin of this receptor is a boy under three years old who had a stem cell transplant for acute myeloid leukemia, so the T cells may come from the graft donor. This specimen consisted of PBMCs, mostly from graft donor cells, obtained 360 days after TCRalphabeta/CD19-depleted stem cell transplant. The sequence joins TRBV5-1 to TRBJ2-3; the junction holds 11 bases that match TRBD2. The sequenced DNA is TGCGCCAGCAGCTTGGCTCTTCGACTAGCGGGGATCACAGATACGCAGTATTTT. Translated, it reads CASSLALRLAGITDTQYF.